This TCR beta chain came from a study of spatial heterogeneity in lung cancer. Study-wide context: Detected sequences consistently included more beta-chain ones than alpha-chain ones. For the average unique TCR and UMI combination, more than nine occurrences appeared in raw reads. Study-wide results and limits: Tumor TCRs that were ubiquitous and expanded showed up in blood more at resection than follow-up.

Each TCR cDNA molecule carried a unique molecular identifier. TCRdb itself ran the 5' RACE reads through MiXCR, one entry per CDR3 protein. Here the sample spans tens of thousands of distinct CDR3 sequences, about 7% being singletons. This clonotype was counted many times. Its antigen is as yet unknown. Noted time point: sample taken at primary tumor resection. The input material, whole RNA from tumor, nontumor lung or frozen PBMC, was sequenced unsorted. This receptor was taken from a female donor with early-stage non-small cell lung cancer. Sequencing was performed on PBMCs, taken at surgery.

The DNA for the CDR3 is TGTGCCAGCAGCCCCAGGATGGGGGCGGGGGGCGGTCAAGAGACCCAGTACTTC. The encoded protein is CASSPRMGAGGGQETQYF. The rearrangement links TRBV7-2 to TRBJ2-5, with TRBD2 matching over 8 bases. V lost 5 bases to trimming and J lost 2 bases; unmatched junction nucleotides: 16. The CDR3 runs 18 residues. Germline V lookup: CDR1 SGHTA, CDR2 FQGNSA.